Sequencing of this TCR beta chain was carried out in a study of T cells after yellow fever vaccination. A universal primer site and UMIs were added as TCR cDNA was made by 5'RACE template switching. Each CDR3 protein is one row after TCRdb ran MiXCR on the 5' RACE reads. The sample records 250,000 to 300,000 distinct CDR3 sequences, around 4.9% being singletons. Study findings and constraints: Reappearing after the booster were most of the clones from primary vaccination (less than 97% CD4, around 90% CD8).

Germline V gene data show CDR1 as SGHVS and CDR2 as FNYEAQ. V trimming: 5 bases; J trimming: 2 bases; junction bases outside the gene matches: 8. The CDR3 is 15 amino acids. Remarks on this clonotype: No antigen is known for it.

Sequencing used CD4+ T cells sorted from PBMCs, obtained on the day of the yellow fever booster vaccination. The chain links TRBV7-6 to TRBJ2-5; 7 bases are shared with TRBD2. The TCR comes from a man between 18 and 29 years old who received the YFV17D yellow fever vaccine. The CDR3 DNA reads TGTGCCAGCAGCGATCGGTTCGGGGGGCAAGAGACCCAGTACTTC. It specifies CASSDRFGGQETQYF.